This T cell receptor (beta chain) appears in the sequencing data of a study of T cell responses to AZD1222 COVID-19 vaccine. About this clone: What it binds is unknown.

Study results and caveats: The donor cohort was predominantly white British with a female majority, and clonal diversity may have been underestimated. Regions 160-218 and 743-854 dominated among vaccine-associated CD4 TCRs spanning spike. Spike-specific TCR breadth and depth were elevated following two AZD1222 doses. Only 5 to 7 AZD1222 recipients tested seropositive at baseline.

CDR3 length: 14 residues. With 6 bases clipped from V and 4 bases from J, the junction kept 6 bases outside the gene matches. CDR1 and CDR2 from the germline V gene are SQVTM and ANQGSEA. The data were produced by immunoSEQ multiplex PCR, yet TCRdb's version contains in-frame clones alone and is incomplete. The table includes around 130,000 clones, 88% detected once. The rearrangement uses TRBV29-1 and TRBJ1-5, with 10 bases aligning to TRBD1. The TCR sequence derives from an adult in good health. The material sequenced was peripheral blood, taken on day 0 of MenACWY control vaccination. CDR3 coding DNA: TGCAGCGTCGCCGGGACAGGGGAGAATCAGCCCCAGCATTTT. Protein sequence: CSVAGTGENQPQHF. Based on the CDR3 plus reference TRBV29-1 and TRBJ1-5, the full variable domain is SAVISQKPSRDICQRGTSLTIQCQVDSQVTMMFWYRQQPGQSLTLIATANQGSEATYESGFVIDKFPISRPNLTFSTLTVSNMSPEDSSIYLCSVAGTGENQPQHFGDGTRLSIL.